Each of the 20 T cell receptor beta chains below was sequenced from the same sample in a study of shared clonotypes between healthy human individuals (dated by TCRdb to 2020 to 2022). Libraries were constructed by the immunoSEQ multiplex PCR assay. TCRdb stores this immuneACCESS table with in-frame sequences only. Part of the clones is absent; in the studies checked, under half of the shortfall reflects unresolved V genes, and no reason is known for the rest. A total of around 2,000,000 clones appear in this sample, 85% to 95% of them only once. 0.1% to 0.15% of the sample is held by the ten biggest clonotypes. Input material: naive CD4+ T cells sorted from blood. The sample's cell subset or site label is to be understood as: CD45RA+ positively selected. Source of these receptors: a man aged 18 to 35 in good health.

V usage is TRBV4-3 and J usage is TRBJ2-3; D is perhaps TRBD2 (5 bases). Germline CDR1 and CDR2: LGHNA and YSLEER. The length of the CDR3 is 15 residues. The germline V and J ends were trimmed by 0 bases and 4 bases, with 11 bases remaining between them. DNA for the CDR3: TGCGCCAGCAGCCAAGACTTCGAGGGCCCAGATACGCAGTATTTT. Translating gives CASSQDFEGPDTQYF.

The chain couples TRBV2 to TRBJ1-6, with D unclear. The CDR3 is 16 residues long. The germline V gene encodes CDR1 SNHLY and CDR2 FYNNEI. The ends were cut back, 7 bases at V and 1 base at J, with 14 bases in the middle. CDR3 bases: TGTGCCAGCATCCGGGGTAAAGTTTCCTATAATTCACCCCTCCACTTT. Its translation is CASIRGKVSYNSPLHF.

The chain employs TRBV7-9 and TRBJ1-4; possible D gene TRBD1, 5 bases. The CDR3 is 15 residues long. CDR1 and CDR2 from the germline V gene are SEHNR and FQNEAQ (reference sequence). The V and J ends lost 1 base and 3 bases respectively, with 9 bases between them. The CDR3 coding sequence is TGTGCCAGCAGCTTAGTGGAGGGGCCTAATGAAAAACTGTTTTTT. The encoded protein is CASSLVEGPNEKLFF.

Turning to this clone: A read error may explain this, as a much larger clone is one base away. Other DNA sequences in the sample encode the same CDR3. The J gene is TRBJ2-1, the V gene TRBV30, with TRBD2 matching over 7 bases. Germline trimming cut 3 bases from V and 7 bases from J; bases unmatched to any gene: 6. The CDR3 length is 13 residues. CDR1 and CDR2 (germline): GTSNPN, SVGIG (reference sequence). The CDR3 reads CAWRNREENEQFF. The CDR3 DNA is TGTGCCTGGAGAAATCGGGAGGAGAATGAGCAGTTCTTC.

DNA for the CDR3: TGTGCCAGCAGTACACCCTCGGCTGGAGGGGGACAGCCCCAGCATTTT. Residues: CASSTPSAGGGQPQHF. The V and J genes are TRBV6-6 and TRBJ1-5; TRBD1 might be the D (6 bases). Per the germline V gene, CDR1 is MNHNY and CDR2 is SVGAGI (reference sequence). Trimming took off 5 bases at V and 7 bases at J, with 21 bases between the two ends. There are 16 residues in the CDR3.

The chain is built from TRBV11-3 and TRBJ2-1; D unresolved. Germline V CDR1 and CDR2: SGHNT, YENEEA. The CDR3 totals 13 residues. Trimming cost V 0 bases and J 9 bases, with 9 bases left between them. The CDR3, as DNA: TGTGCCAGCAGCTTAGATCCGCTTAGTGAGCAGTTCTTC. Its protein is CASSLDPLSEQFF.

V is TRBV29-1 and J is TRBJ2-7, with 8 bases fitting TRBD1. The CDR3 is 12 residues long. Germline V gene sequence: CDR1 SQVTM, CDR2 ANQGSEA. CDR3 in amino acids: CSAGTGGYEQYF. The CDR3 coding sequence is TGCAGTGCCGGGACAGGAGGTTACGAGCAGTACTTC.

The chain has TRBV6-6 and TRBJ1-6; D is undetermined. With 4 bases removed from V and 6 bases from J, the gap between germline ends came to 7 bases. The germline V gene has CDR1 MNHNY and CDR2 SVGAGI (reference sequence). The CDR3 runs 13 residues. DNA for the CDR3: TGTGCCAGCAGTTTGCGCGTTAATTCACCCCTCCACTTT. Its translation: CASSLRVNSPLHF.

V gene TRBV7-2 combines with J gene TRBJ1-2; TRBD1 matches 9 bases. Trimming cost V 2 bases and J 8 bases; bases outside gene matches: 6. Germline V lookup: CDR1 SGHTA, CDR2 FQGNSA. The CDR3 is 14 amino acids. The CDR3 is CASSLNTGGRGYTF. The CDR3 region has the DNA TGTGCCAGCAGCTTAAACACAGGGGGCCGCGGCTACACCTTC. Full variable domain (missing parts from reference TRBV7-2 and TRBJ1-2): GAGVSQSPSNKVTEKGKDVELRCDPISGHTALYWYRQSLGQGLEFLIYFQGNSAPDKSGLPSDRFSAERTGGSVSTLTIQRTQQEDSAVYLCASSLNTGGRGYTFGSGTRLTVV.

The CDR3 DNA follows: TGCGCCAGCAGCGGCACGACAGGGAACTATGGCTACACCTTC. Encoded protein: CASSGTTGNYGYTF. The rearrangement uses TRBV5-1 and TRBJ1-2, with TRBD1 identical over 7 bases. The J segment lost 2 bases and the V segment lost 4 bases, leaving 5 bases of the junction unmatched. This CDR3 is 14 amino acids long. Germline assignment: CDR1 SGHRS and CDR2 YFSETQ.

This chain connects TRBV6-1 to TRBJ1-1; 9 positions match TRBD1. The CDR3 has 14 amino acids. The germline gives CDR1 MNHNS, CDR2 SASEGT. Trimming took 4 bases from V and 5 from J; bases not matched to a gene: 5. In DNA, the CDR3 is TGTGCCAGCAGTGGGGACAGGGTCGGGACTGAAGCTTTCTTT. As protein: CASSGDRVGTEAFF.

The rearrangement links TRBV5-5 to TRBJ2-1, with a possible D match to TRBD2 (6 bases). Germline V CDR1 and CDR2: SGHKS, YYEKEE (reference sequence). The V and J ends lost 2 bases and 2 bases respectively, with 14 bases between them. This CDR3 is built from 16 residues. The CDR3 DNA is TGTGCCAGCAGCTTAAGGCGGGGAGAAGCCTACAATGAGCAGTTCTTC. Translated: CASSLRRGEAYNEQFF.

The J gene is TRBJ2-1, the V gene TRBV10-3; no reliable D call. This CDR3 has 14 amino acids. Germline CDR1 reads ENHRY; CDR2 reads SYGVKD. V shed 3 bases and J shed 2 bases, with 8 bases lying between them. The CDR3 region is CAISDHITYNEQFF. The CDR3 DNA is TGTGCCATCAGTGATCATATTACCTACAATGAGCAGTTCTTC.

The chain links TRBV30 to TRBJ2-3, with D tentatively TRBD2 (6 bases). There are 16 residues in the CDR3. The V and J ends lost 5 bases and 1 base respectively, with 19 bases between them. The germline V gene encodes CDR1 GTSNPN and CDR2 SVGIG (reference sequence). Here the CDR3 DNA reads TGTGCCTGGGGATCTTGGGGGGTGTTTGGCACAGATACGCAGTATTTT. As protein: CAWGSWGVFGTDTQYF.

The CDR3 DNA reads as TGCGCCAGCAGCTGGACCCGACTAGCGTCGAACAATGAGCAGTTCTTC. It translates to CASSWTRLASNNEQFF. The rearrangement uses TRBV5-1 and TRBJ2-1; 8 bases match TRBD2. Germline V lookup: CDR1 SGHRS, CDR2 YFSETQ. The CDR3 is 16 amino acids. Unmatched junction bases numbered 10, after V lost 3 bases and J lost 5 bases. The full variable domain, rest sourced from reference TRBV5-1 and TRBJ2-1, is KAGVTQTPRYLIKTRGQQVTLSCSPISGHRSVSWYQQTPGQGLQFLFEYFSETQRNKGNFPGRFSGRQFSNSRSEMNVSTLELGDSALYLCASSWTRLASNNEQFFGPGTRLTVL.

V gene TRBV7-9 combines with J gene TRBJ2-7; no firm D call. The V and J ends lost 5 bases and 6 bases respectively, with 14 bases between them. Germline loops: CDR1 SEHNR, CDR2 FQNEAQ (reference sequence). The CDR3 has 13 amino acids. CDR3 in DNA: TGTGCCAGCAGCCCCGACGGCGGTCCCGAGCAGTACTTC. Its protein is CASSPDGGPEQYF.

This clone was picked up one time. The V gene is TRBV21-1, the J gene TRBJ1-2; no DNA check was done on the table's D call, TRBD1. TRBV21-1 is noted as a pseudogene. CDR3 length: 14 amino acids. In nucleotides, the CDR3 is TGTGCCAAGGTGAATAGAGACAGTGACTATGGCTACACCTTC. This sequence encodes CAKVNRDSDYGYTF.

The chain carries TRBV10-3 and TRBJ2-2; the match to TRBD1 covers 7 bases. J gave up 6 bases and V 11 bases, and 6 bases lay outside the gene matches. Germline CDR1 is ENHRY and CDR2 is SYGVKD. This CDR3 region has 12 residues. The DNA for the CDR3 is TGTGCCGTAAAGGGGGCGGCCGGGGAGCTGTTTTTT. Amino acid sequence: CAVKGAAGELFF.

V is TRBV9 and J is TRBJ2-5; 9 nucleotides agree with TRBD2. CDR3 length: 16 residues. The ends lost 0 bases at V and 5 bases at J; junction bases unmatched: 8. Germline V gives CDR1 SGDLS, CDR2 YYNGEE. The CDR3 DNA reads as TGTGCCAGCAGCGTAGCCGGGCGGGGGGGCCTGGAGACCCAGTACTTC. This sequence encodes CASSVAGRGGLETQYF.

This clone was seen only a few times. Other nucleotide sequences from this sample produce the same CDR3. This chain uses TRBV4-1 with TRBJ2-7; 11 bases line up with TRBD2. J lost 1 base, V lost 1 base, and 0 bases had no gene match. Germline CDR1 MGHRA, CDR2 YSYEKL. This CDR3 is built from 15 residues. Here the CDR3 DNA reads TGCGCCAGCAGCCAAGGACTAGCGGGGTCCTACGAGCAGTACTTC. Encoded protein: CASSQGLAGSYEQYF.